This T cell receptor beta chain comes out of a study of T cells after somatic rescue of genetic block. The repertoire was sequenced with immunoSEQ multiplex PCR; TCRdb's copy has only in-frame clones and lacks some. The sample contains about 13,000 clones, roughly two thirds of which appear only once. The receptor was isolated from a boy between 10 and 17 years old. Material for sequencing was peripheral blood mononuclear cells (PBMCs).

The CDR3 DNA is TGTGCCAGCAGCTCCAACAGGGGGCCTAATCAGCCCCAGCATTTT. Translation gives CASSSNRGPNQPQHF. This sequence joins TRBV7-3 and TRBJ1-5; TRBD1 matches at 9 bases. The CDR3 consists of 15 residues. V was clipped by 4 bases and J by 4 bases; unmatched bases: 5. Germline-derived CDR1 and CDR2 are SGHTA and FQGTGA.